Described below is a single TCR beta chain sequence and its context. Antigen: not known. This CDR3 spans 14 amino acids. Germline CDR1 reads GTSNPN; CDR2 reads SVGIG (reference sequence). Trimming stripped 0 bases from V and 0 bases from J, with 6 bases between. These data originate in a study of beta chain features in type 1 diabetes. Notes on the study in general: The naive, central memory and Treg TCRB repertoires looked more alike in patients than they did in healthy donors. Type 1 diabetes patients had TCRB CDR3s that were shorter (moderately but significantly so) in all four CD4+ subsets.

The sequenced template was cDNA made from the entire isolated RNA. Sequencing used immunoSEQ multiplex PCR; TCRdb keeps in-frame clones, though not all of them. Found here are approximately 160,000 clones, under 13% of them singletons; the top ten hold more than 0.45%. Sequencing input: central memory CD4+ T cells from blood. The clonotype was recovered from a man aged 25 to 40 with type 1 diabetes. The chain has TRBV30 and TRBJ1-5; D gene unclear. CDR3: CAWSVADSNQPQHF. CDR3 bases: TGTGCCTGGAGTGTGGCCGATAGCAATCAGCCCCAGCATTTT.